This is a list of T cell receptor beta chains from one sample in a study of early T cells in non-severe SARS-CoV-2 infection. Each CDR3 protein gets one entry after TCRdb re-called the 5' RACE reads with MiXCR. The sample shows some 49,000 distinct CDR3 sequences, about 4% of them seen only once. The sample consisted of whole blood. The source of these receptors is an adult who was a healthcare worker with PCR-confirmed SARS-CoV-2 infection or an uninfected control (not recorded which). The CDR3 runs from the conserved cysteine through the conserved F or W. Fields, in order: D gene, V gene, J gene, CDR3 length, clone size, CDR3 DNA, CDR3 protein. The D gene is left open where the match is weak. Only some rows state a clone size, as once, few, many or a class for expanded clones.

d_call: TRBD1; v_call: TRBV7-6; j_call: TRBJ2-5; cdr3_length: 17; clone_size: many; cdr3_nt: TGTGCCAGCAGCTTACGGTCCAGGATCCGGGACAGGGAGACCCAGTACTTC; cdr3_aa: CASSLRSRIRDRETQYF
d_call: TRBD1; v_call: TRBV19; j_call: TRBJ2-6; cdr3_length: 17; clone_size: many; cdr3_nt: TGTGCCAGTAGTGTACCGGGACAGGGGTCTGGGGCCAACGTCCTGACTTTC; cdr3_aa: CASSVPGQGSGANVLTF
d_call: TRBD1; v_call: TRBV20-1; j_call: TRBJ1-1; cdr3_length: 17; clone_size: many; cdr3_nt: TGCAGTGCTAACAGGGGAGGGACCACAGGGGTGGTTGGTGAAGCTTTCTTT; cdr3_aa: CSANRGGTTGVVGEAFF
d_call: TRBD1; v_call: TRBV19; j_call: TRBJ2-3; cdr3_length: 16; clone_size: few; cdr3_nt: TGTGCCAGTAGTAGCGATGACAGGGTGGACACAGATACGCAGTATTTT; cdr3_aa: CASSSDDRVDTDTQYF
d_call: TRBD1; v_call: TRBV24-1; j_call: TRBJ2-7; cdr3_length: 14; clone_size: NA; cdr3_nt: TGTGCCACCAGTGATCCTACAGGGGGCTACGAGCAGTACTTC; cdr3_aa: CATSDPTGGYEQYF
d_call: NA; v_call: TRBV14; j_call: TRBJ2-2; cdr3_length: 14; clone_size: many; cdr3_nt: TGTGCCAGCAGAGCGACAGTGAACACCGGGGAGCTGTTTTTT; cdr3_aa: CASRATVNTGELFF
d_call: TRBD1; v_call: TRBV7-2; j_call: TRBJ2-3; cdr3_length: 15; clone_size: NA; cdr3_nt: TGTGCCAGCAGCTCAGGGGGCGAGGGCACAGACACGCAGTATTTT; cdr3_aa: CASSSGGEGTDTQYF
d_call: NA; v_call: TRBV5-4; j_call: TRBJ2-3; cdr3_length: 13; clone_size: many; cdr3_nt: TGTGCCAGCAGCTTGGGTGGCACAGATACGCAGTATTTT; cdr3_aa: CASSLGGTDTQYF
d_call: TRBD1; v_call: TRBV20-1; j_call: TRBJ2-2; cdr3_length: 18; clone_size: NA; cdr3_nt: TGCAGTGCTAGAGATCTTAATTGGACAGGGATGGACACCGGGGAGCTGTTTTTT; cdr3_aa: CSARDLNWTGMDTGELFF
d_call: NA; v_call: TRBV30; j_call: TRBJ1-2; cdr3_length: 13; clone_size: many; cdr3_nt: TGTGCCTGGAGGGCGGAGGGAAGGGATGGCTACACCTTC; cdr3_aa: CAWRAEGRDGYTF
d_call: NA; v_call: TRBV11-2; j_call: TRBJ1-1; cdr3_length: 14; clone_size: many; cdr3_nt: TGTGCCAGCAGCTTGCAAAGGGGAGGGACTGAAGCTTTCTTT; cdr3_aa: CASSLQRGGTEAFF
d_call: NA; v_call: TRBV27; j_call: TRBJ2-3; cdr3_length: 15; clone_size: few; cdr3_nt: TGTGCCAGCAGTTTTCTAGTCTCTAGCACAGATACGCAGTATTTT; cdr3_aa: CASSFLVSSTDTQYF
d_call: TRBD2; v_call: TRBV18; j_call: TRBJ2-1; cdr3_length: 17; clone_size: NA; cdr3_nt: TGTGCCAGCTCACCTCGTGGGACTAGCGGGGGTTACAATGAGCAGTTCTTC; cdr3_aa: CASSPRGTSGGYNEQFF
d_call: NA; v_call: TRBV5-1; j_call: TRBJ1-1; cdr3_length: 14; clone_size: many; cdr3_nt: TGCGCCAGCAGCGAGGACGGCTCGAACACTGAAGCTTTCTTT; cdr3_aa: CASSEDGSNTEAFF
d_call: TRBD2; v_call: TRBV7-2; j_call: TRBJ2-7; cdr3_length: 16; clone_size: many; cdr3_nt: TGTGCCAGCAGCTTAGCCTCAGGGACTAGGTGGTTCGAGCAGTACTTC; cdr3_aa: CASSLASGTRWFEQYF
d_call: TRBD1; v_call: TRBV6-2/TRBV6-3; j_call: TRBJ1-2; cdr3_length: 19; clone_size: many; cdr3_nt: TGTGCCAGCAGTTACTCTCTACAGGGGACTCATGCGTCAAACTATGGCTACACCTTC; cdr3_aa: CASSYSLQGTHASNYGYTF
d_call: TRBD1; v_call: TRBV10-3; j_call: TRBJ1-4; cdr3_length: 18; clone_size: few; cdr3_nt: TGTGCCATCAGTCCGATCTCGATTTCCGACAGGGGGCTTGAAAAACTGTTTTTT; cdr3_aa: CAISPISISDRGLEKLFF
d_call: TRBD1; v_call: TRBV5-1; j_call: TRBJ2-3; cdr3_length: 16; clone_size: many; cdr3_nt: TGCGCCAGCAGCTTGGGACAGGGTGGGAGCACAGATACGCAGTATTTT; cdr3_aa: CASSLGQGGSTDTQYF